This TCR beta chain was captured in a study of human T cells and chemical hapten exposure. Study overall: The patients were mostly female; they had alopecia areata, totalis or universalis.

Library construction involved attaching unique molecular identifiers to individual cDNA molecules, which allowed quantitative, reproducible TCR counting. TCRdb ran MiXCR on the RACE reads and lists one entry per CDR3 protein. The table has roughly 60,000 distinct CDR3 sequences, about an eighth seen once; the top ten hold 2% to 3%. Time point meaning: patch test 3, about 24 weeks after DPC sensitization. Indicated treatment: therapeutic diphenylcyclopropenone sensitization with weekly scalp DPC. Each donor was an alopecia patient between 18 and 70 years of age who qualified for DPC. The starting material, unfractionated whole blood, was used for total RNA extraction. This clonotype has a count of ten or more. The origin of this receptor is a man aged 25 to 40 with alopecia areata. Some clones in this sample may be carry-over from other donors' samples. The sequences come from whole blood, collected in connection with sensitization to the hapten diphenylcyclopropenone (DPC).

The CDR3 protein is CASSYRTSVTGELFF. The CDR3 DNA is TGTGCCAGCAGTTACAGGACATCTGTAACCGGGGAGCTGTTTTTT. This chain links TRBV27 with TRBJ2-2, with a tentative D call TRBD1 (5 bases). Germline loops: CDR1 MNHEY, CDR2 SMNVEV (reference sequence). V dropped 4 bases and J dropped 5 bases, with 14 bases sitting between them. The CDR3 length is 15 residues.